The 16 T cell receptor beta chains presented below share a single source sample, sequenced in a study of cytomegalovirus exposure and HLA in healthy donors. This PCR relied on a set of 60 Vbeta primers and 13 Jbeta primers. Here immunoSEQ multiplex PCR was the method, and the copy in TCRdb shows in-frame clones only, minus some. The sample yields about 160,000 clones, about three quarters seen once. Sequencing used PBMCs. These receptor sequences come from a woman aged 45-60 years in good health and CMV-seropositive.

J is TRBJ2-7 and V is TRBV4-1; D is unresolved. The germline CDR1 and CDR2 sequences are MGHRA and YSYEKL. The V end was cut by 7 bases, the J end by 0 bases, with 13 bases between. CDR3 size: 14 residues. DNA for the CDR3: TGCGCCAGCAAAAAAGGCCCAGGCTCCTACGAGCAGTACTTC. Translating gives CASKKGPGSYEQYF.

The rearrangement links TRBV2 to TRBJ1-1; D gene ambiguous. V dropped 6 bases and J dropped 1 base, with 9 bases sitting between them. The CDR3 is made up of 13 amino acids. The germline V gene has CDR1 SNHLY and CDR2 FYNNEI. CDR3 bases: TGTGCCAGCAGACAGATGGAGAACACTGAAGCTTTCTTT. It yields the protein CASRQMENTEAFF. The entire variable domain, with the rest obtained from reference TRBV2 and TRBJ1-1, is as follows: EPEVTQTPSHQVTQMGQEVILRCVPISNHLYFYWYRQILGQKVEFLVSFYNNEISEKSEIFDDQFSVERPDGSNFTLKIRSTKLEDSAMYFCASRQMENTEAFFGQGTRLTVV.

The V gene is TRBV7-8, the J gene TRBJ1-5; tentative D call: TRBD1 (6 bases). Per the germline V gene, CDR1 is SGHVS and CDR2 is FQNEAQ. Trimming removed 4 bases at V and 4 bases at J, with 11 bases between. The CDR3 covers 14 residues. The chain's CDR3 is CASSSSGVNQPQHF. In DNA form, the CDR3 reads TGTGCCAGCAGCTCCTCAGGGGTTAATCAGCCCCAGCATTTT.

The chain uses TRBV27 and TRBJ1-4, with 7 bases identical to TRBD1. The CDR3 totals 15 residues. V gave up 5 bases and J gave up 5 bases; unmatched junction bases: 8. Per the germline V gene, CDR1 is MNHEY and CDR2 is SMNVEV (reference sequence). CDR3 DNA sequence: TGTGCCAGCAGTCTCCGACAGGGTCGGAATGAAAAACTGTTTTTT. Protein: CASSLRQGRNEKLFF.

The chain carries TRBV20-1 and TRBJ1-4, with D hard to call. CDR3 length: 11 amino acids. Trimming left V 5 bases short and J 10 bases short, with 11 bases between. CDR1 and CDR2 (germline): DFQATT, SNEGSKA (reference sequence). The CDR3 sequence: CSAFREGKLFF. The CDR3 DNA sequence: TGCAGTGCTTTTCGGGAGGGAAAACTGTTTTTT.

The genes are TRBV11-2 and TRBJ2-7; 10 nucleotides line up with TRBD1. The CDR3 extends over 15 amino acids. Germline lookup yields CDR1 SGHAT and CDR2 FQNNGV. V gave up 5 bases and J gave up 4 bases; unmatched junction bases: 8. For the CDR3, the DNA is TGTGCCAGCAGCCTCACGGGGACAGGGGCGTACGAGCAGTACTTC. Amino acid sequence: CASSLTGTGAYEQYF.

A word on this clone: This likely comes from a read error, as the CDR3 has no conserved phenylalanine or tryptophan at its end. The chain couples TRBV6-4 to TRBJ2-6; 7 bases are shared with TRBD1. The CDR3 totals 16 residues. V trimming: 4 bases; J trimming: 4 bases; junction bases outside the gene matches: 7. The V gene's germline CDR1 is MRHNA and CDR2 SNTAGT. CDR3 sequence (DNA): TGTGCCAGCAGTGGCACAGGGGTTGGAGGGGCCAACGTCCTGACTGTC. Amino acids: CASSGTGVGGANVLTV.

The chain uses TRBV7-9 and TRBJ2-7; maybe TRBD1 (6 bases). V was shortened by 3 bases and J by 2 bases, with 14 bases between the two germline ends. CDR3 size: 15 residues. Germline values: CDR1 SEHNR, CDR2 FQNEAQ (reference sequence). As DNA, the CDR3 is TGTGCCAGCAGCTTTCAGACAGGTGAAACCTACGAGCAGTACTTC. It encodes CASSFQTGETYEQYF.

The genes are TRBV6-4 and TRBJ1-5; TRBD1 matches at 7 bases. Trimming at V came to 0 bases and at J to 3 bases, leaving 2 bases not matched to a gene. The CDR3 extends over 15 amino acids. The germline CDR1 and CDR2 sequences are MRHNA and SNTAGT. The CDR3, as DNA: TGTGCCAGCAGTGACTCGACAGGGTACAATCAGCCCCAGCATTTT. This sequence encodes CASSDSTGYNQPQHF.

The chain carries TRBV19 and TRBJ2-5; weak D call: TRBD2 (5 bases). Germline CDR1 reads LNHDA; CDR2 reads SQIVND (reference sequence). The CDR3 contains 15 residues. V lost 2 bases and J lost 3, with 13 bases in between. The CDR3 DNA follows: TGTGCCAGTAGTATAAGAAGGAGGCCGGAAGAGACCCAGTACTTC. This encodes CASSIRRRPEETQYF.

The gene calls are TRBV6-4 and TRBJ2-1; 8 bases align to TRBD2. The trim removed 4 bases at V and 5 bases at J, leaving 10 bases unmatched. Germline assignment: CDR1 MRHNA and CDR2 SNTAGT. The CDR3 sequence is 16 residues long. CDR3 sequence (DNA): TGTGCCAGCAGTGTAGGTCCAGCGGGGGTGAACAATGAGCAGTTCTTC. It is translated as CASSVGPAGVNNEQFF.

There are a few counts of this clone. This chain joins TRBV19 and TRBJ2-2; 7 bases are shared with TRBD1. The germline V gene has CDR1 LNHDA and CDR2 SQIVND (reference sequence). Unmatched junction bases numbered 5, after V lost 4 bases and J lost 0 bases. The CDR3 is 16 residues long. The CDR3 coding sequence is TGTGCCAGTAGTAACAGGGGATTAGCGAACACCGGGGAGCTGTTTTTT. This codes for CASSNRGLANTGELFF.

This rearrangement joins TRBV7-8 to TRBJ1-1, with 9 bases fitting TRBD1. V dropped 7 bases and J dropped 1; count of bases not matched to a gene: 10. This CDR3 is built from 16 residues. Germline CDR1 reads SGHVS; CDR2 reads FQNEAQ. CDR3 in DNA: TGTGCCAGCACATCTCGAACGACAGGGGGGAACACTGAAGCTTTCTTT. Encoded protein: CASTSRTTGGNTEAFF.

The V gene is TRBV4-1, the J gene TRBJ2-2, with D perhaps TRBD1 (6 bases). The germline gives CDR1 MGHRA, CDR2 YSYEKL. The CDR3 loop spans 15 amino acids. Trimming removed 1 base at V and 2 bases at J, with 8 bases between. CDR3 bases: TGCGCCAGCAGCCAAGCGACAGGCAACACCGGGGAGCTGTTTTTT. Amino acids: CASSQATGNTGELFF.

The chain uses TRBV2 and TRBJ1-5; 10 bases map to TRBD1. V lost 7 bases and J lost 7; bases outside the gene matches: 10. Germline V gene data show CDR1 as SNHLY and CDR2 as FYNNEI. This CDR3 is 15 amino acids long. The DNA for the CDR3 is TGTGCCAGCATCAGGACAGGGGGACGGGGACAGCCCCAGCATTTT. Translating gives CASIRTGGRGQPQHF.

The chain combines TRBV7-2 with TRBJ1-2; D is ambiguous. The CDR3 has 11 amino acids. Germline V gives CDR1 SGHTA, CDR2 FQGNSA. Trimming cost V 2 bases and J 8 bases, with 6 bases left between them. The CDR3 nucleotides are TGTGCCAGCAGCTTAAGCGCGGGCTACACCTTC. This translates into CASSLSAGYTF.